The 27 T cell receptor beta chains below all came from one sample that was sequenced in a study of T cell responses to AZD1222 COVID-19 vaccine. Repertoires were generated with immunoSEQ multiplex PCR, while TCRdb's copy carries only in-frame clones and drops some. The sample includes 150,000 to 200,000 clones, roughly nine tenths of them seen just once. The material was peripheral blood, obtained on day 0 of AZD1222 vaccination. The receptors come from an adult in good health.

V is TRBV19 and J is TRBJ1-1; 7 bases match TRBD1. The trim removed 6 bases at V and 6 bases at J, leaving 7 bases unmatched. This CDR3 has 13 amino acids. Germline V gene lookup returns CDR1 LNHDA and CDR2 SQIVND (reference sequence). CDR3 DNA sequence: TGTGCCAGTAGAACAGGGGACCTACCTGAAGCTTTCTTT. This translates into CASRTGDLPEAFF.

The chain carries TRBV19 and TRBJ1-2, with D hard to call. The CDR3 consists of 15 residues. Germline values: CDR1 LNHDA, CDR2 SQIVND (reference sequence). The germline V and J ends were trimmed by 4 bases and 8 bases, with 20 bases remaining between them. The chain's CDR3 is CASSTLDGRFGGYTF. The DNA of the CDR3 is TGTGCCAGTAGTACATTGGACGGACGCTTCGGGGGCTACACCTTC.

The V and J genes are TRBV5-8 and TRBJ2-3, with 9 bases fitting TRBD2. Germline values: CDR1 SGHTS, CDR2 YDEGEE. CDR3 size: 15 residues. The ends lost 5 bases at V and 1 base at J; junction bases unmatched: 5. CDR3 DNA: TGTGCCAGCAGTTATCGCGGGGGGGGCACAGATACGCAGTATTTT. This sequence encodes CASSYRGGGTDTQYF.

The table lists this clone with a few counts. The chain combines TRBV5-1 with TRBJ2-7; D gene uncertain. The CDR3 sequence is 14 residues long. Germline V gene lookup returns CDR1 SGHRS and CDR2 YFSETQ. The germline V and J ends were trimmed by 0 bases and 2 bases, with 9 bases remaining between them. Here the CDR3 reads CASSLVQEPYEQYF. The CDR3 nucleotides read TGCGCCAGCAGCTTGGTTCAGGAGCCCTACGAGCAGTACTTC.

This clone occurred once. The rearrangement links TRBV18 to TRBJ2-7; a weak D match, TRBD2 (5 bases). Trimming removed 2 bases at V and 9 bases at J, with 26 bases between. The CDR3 loop spans 17 amino acids. Germline assignment: CDR1 KGHSH and CDR2 LQKENI. Here the CDR3 DNA reads TGTGCCAGCTCACCAGATAGCGCAGACTCCGTTCTACGAGGGCAGTACTTC. Translation: CASSPDSADSVLRGQYF.

CDR3 sequence (DNA): TGCGCCAGCAGCCAAGATACGCGGGAGACAGATACGCAGTATTTT. This translates into CASSQDTRETDTQYF. V gene TRBV4-3 combines with J gene TRBJ2-3; 7 bases are a match to TRBD2. J gave up 3 bases and V 0 bases, and 3 bases lay outside the gene matches. The CDR3 extends over 15 amino acids. In germline, CDR1 is LGHNA, CDR2 YSLEER.

The gene calls are TRBV11-1 and TRBJ2-7; 9 nucleotides align to TRBD2. The CDR3 is 13 residues long. The V gene's germline CDR1 is SGHAT and CDR2 FQDESV (reference sequence). J lost 4 bases, V lost 3 bases, and 1 base had no gene match. CDR3 coding DNA: TGTGCCAGCAGCTTCGCGGGGGGGTACGAGCAGTACGTC. Translation gives CASSFAGGYEQYV.

This chain uses TRBV12-3 or TRBV12-4 with TRBJ2-1, with D uncertain. The CDR3 has 11 amino acids. Trimming took 6 bases from V and 4 from J, leaving 4 bases between them. CDR3 in DNA: TGTGCCAGCAGCAAATACAATGAGCAGTTCTTC. Protein sequence: CASSKYNEQFF.

The chain joins TRBV27 to TRBJ1-2; D might be TRBD1 (5 bases). The CDR3 runs 15 residues. V was pared by 7 bases and J by 4 bases, with 19 bases between. Germline-derived CDR1 and CDR2 are MNHEY and SMNVEV (reference sequence). The CDR3 coding sequence is TGTGCCAGCATGCCTCTCGGAGGGGCGGGCTATGGCTACACCTTC. Translating it yields CASMPLGGAGYGYTF.

The gene calls are TRBV5-4 and TRBJ2-2; 8 nucleotides line up with TRBD2. The CDR3 is made up of 17 amino acids. V gave up 0 bases and J gave up 5 bases; unmatched junction bases: 9. The germline gives CDR1 SGHNT, CDR2 YYREEE (reference sequence). The CDR3 nucleotides are TGTGCCAGCAGCTTGGCCCGCGGGGGGCGAGGTACCGGGGAGCTGTTTTTT. Protein: CASSLARGGRGTGELFF.

This chain connects TRBV12-5 to TRBJ1-1, with a possible D match to TRBD1 (5 bases). The CDR3 has 14 residues. CDR1 is LGHNT and CDR2 is FRNRAP in the germline V gene. The V and J ends lost 1 base and 4 bases respectively, with 10 bases between them. The CDR3 nucleotides read TGTGCTAGTGGTTTGGGGTCTGGGGGCACTGAAGCTTTCTTT. It codes for CASGLGSGGTEAFF.

In its sample, this clone was seen a few times. The gene calls are TRBV19 and TRBJ1-5; D uncertain. CDR1 is LNHDA and CDR2 is SQIVND in the germline V gene (reference sequence). The CDR3 loop spans 14 amino acids. Trimming shortened V by 7 bases and J by 3 bases, and 13 bases separated the two germline ends. The DNA for the CDR3 is TGTGCCAGTACCGCTCGGGGTACCAATCAGCCCCAGCATTTT. This encodes CASTARGTNQPQHF.

V usage is TRBV28 and J usage is TRBJ2-1, with 10 nucleotides matching TRBD2. The CDR3 runs 15 residues. The germline V gene has CDR1 MDHEN and CDR2 SYDVKM. V was pared by 6 bases and J by 8 bases, with 10 bases of the junction left unmatched. The CDR3 DNA sequence: TGTGCCAGCAGCTTAGCGGGAGGTTATTCGCATGAGCAGTTCTTC. Translating gives CASSLAGGYSHEQFF.

A single count supports this clone. The V gene is TRBV5-8, the J gene TRBJ2-7, with D tentatively TRBD1 (5 bases). The CDR3 has 15 residues. V lost 1 base to trimming and J lost 4 bases, with 15 bases between them. Per the germline V gene, CDR1 is SGHTS and CDR2 is YDEGEE. CDR3 sequence: CASSLPGKVAYEQYF. The CDR3 DNA reads TGTGCCAGCAGCTTGCCAGGGAAGGTTGCGTACGAGCAGTACTTC.

The chain uses TRBV28 and TRBJ2-4; TRBD1 matches at 10 bases. CDR3 length equals 13 residues. Germline CDR1 is MDHEN and CDR2 is SYDVKM. Trimming removed 10 bases from V and 8 bases from J; junction bases left unmatched: 8. The DNA of the CDR3 is TGTGCCACCCGCGGACAGGGGGTATACATTCAGTACTTC. This gives the protein CATRGQGVYIQYF. Using reference TRBV28 and TRBJ2-4 for the parts outside the CDR3, the full variable domain is DVKVTQSSRYLVKRTGEKVFLECVQDMDHENMFWYRQDPGLGLRLIYFSYDVKMKEKGDIPEGYSVSREKKERFSLILESASTNQTSMYLCATRGQGVYIQYFGAGTRLSVL.

The V gene is TRBV29-1, the J gene TRBJ1-1; 8 bases agree with TRBD1. The V and J ends lost 7 bases and 4 bases, in that order; junction bases with no gene match: 8. This CDR3 has 13 residues. The germline V gene encodes CDR1 SQVTM and CDR2 ANQGSEA. This CDR3 is CSANDRGRTEAFF. CDR3 DNA: TGCAGCGCGAACGACAGGGGCCGCACTGAAGCTTTCTTT.

The chain couples TRBV12-3 or TRBV12-4 to TRBJ2-5; D ambiguous. Trimming cost V 5 bases and J 4 bases, with 5 bases left between them. CDR3 length equals 11 residues. The CDR3 spells CASSILETQYF. Written as DNA, the CDR3 is TGTGCCAGCAGTATATTAGAGACCCAGTACTTC.

This clone appeared a single time. The V call is TRBV19, the J call TRBJ1-3, with D unresolved. Germline V lookup: CDR1 LNHDA, CDR2 SQIVND (reference sequence). The CDR3 runs to 16 residues. The germline V and J ends were trimmed by 3 bases and 4 bases, with 16 bases remaining between them. The CDR3 DNA sequence: TGTGCCAGTAGTATCTCCCCCCGGGCCACGGGAAACACCATATATTTT. Translated: CASSISPRATGNTIYF. The full variable domain, in which reference TRBV19 and TRBJ1-3 provide the parts outside the CDR3, is DGGITQSPKYLFRKEGQNVTLSCEQNLNHDAMYWYRQDPGQGLRLIYYSQIVNDFQKGDIAEGYSVSREKKESFPLTVTSAQKNPTAFYLCASSISPRATGNTIYFGEGSWLTVV.

The genes are TRBV2 and TRBJ2-7; maybe TRBD2 (6 bases). V was shortened by 8 bases and J by 0 bases, with 11 bases between the two germline ends. CDR3 length: 13 residues. Germline V lookup: CDR1 SNHLY, CDR2 FYNNEI. The CDR3 is CASGTSTSYEQYF. The CDR3 nucleotides read TGTGCCAGCGGGACTTCGACCTCCTACGAGCAGTACTTC.

The J gene is TRBJ1-5, the V gene TRBV5-6; tentatively, D is TRBD1 (5 bases). Trimming pared 0 bases from V and 2 bases from J, leaving 12 bases between. This CDR3 contains 16 residues. Germline V gene sequence: CDR1 SGHDT, CDR2 YYEEEE. CDR3: CASSLAVTGGNQPQHF. Written as DNA, the CDR3 is TGTGCCAGCAGCTTGGCGGTAACAGGAGGCAATCAGCCCCAGCATTTT.

In the case of this clone: One junction end does not reproduce the germline sequence, and a read error may be involved. CDR3 in amino acids: CASTQGPRGAFF. As DNA, the CDR3 is TGTGCCAGCACCCAAGGCCCCAGGGGGGCTTTCTTT. The chain is built from TRBV3-1 (or the pseudogene TRBV3-2) and TRBJ1-1, with 7 bases fitting TRBD1. This CDR3 has 12 residues. Germline CDR1 reads LGHDT; CDR2 reads YNNKEL (reference sequence).

The chain combines TRBV7-2 with TRBJ1-3; 10 bases align to TRBD1. The CDR3 runs to 16 residues. The V gene end was trimmed by 4 bases and the J gene end by 3 bases; junction bases not matched to a gene: 6. Per germline, CDR1 SGHTA and CDR2 FQGNSA. CDR3 sequence: CASSSRQGAVGNTIYF. The CDR3 bases are TGTGCCAGCAGCTCCCGACAGGGGGCAGTTGGAAACACCATATATTTT.

With respect to this clone: The same CDR3 also results from other DNA sequences found in this sample. The chain combines TRBV5-4 with TRBJ1-1; TRBD1 matches at 7 bases. Trimming took 4 bases from V and 1 from J; bases not matched to a gene: 7. CDR1 and CDR2 (germline): SGHNT, YYREEE (reference sequence). The CDR3 totals 15 residues. CDR3 coding DNA: TGTGCCAGCAGCCTAAGACAGGGCGGGAACACTGAAGCTTTCTTT. This translates into CASSLRQGGNTEAFF.

On this clone itself: Its ends do not fully match the called genes, so a read error is possible. This rearrangement joins TRBV7-7 to TRBJ2-1, with D perhaps given as TRBD1 or TRBD2 (5 bases each). This CDR3 comprises 13 residues. CDR1 SSHAT and CDR2 FNYEAQ come from the germline V gene (reference sequence). CDR3 in amino acids: CASSPSGAREQFF. CDR3 bases: TGTGCTAGCAGCCCTTCCGGGGCCCGTGAGCAGTTCTTC.

The J gene is TRBJ1-2, the V gene TRBV24-1; a weak D match, TRBD1 (6 bases). Germline V CDR1 and CDR2: KGHDR, SFDVKD. The CDR3 is made up of 13 amino acids. V gave up 7 bases and J gave up 2 bases, with 10 bases separating them. Here the CDR3 DNA reads TGTGCCACCAGGGACAGCCTGAACTATGGCTACACCTTC. Encoded protein: CATRDSLNYGYTF.

This chain joins TRBV3-1 (or the pseudogene TRBV3-2) and TRBJ1-2; D not resolved. The germline V and J ends were trimmed by 1 base and 4 bases, with 10 bases remaining between them. Germline CDR1 and CDR2: LGHDT and YNNKEL (reference sequence). The CDR3 covers 14 residues. The CDR3 loop reads CASSQGRALYGYTF. In DNA, the CDR3 is TGTGCCAGCAGCCAAGGACGGGCTCTCTATGGCTACACCTTC.

In the case of this clone: At the DNA level, this CDR3 is encoded by other sequences in the same sample as well. V usage is TRBV28 and J usage is TRBJ1-2, with a possible D match to TRBD1 (6 bases). Trimming pared 4 bases from V and 5 bases from J, leaving 11 bases between. The germline CDR1 and CDR2 sequences are MDHEN and SYDVKM. The CDR3 sequence is 13 residues long. The CDR3 coding sequence is TGTGCCAGCAGTTCGGACAGACTGTATGGCTACACCTTC. Protein product: CASSSDRLYGYTF.